One T cell receptor (beta chain) is described in this entry. Unsorted PBMC DNA sequencing spanned ten immunoSEQ deep assay plates. Here immunoSEQ multiplex PCR was the method, and the copy in TCRdb shows in-frame clones only, minus some. The sample yields 530,000 or so clones, 60% to 80% seen once. This sample is drawn from a study of shared clonotypes between healthy human individuals. Germline V gene lookup returns CDR1 MDHEN and CDR2 SYDVKM. The trim removed 5 bases at V and 4 bases at J, leaving 9 bases unmatched. The CDR3 is made up of 16 amino acids. The TCR was taken from a woman aged 40 to 50 in good health. Some clones in this sample may be carry-over from other donors' samples. The specimen was PBMCs. The chain links TRBV28 to TRBJ2-1, with TRBD2 matching over 9 bases. As DNA, the CDR3 is TGTGCCAGCAGTCCACCGGGACTAGCAAGTTACAATGAGCAGTTCTTC. Translation: CASSPPGLASYNEQFF.